The rows below give T cell receptor beta chains drawn from one sample of a study of Ad26.COV2.S vaccination and SARS-CoV-2 variants. Generated by immunoSEQ multiplex PCR, the TCRdb table keeps only in-frame clones and is missing some. The repertoire consists of 350,000 to 500,000 clones, with less than 95% occurring once and the leading ten covering roughly 4%. The source was peripheral blood, collected in a trial of Ad26.COV2.S vaccine versus placebo. The receptors come from a person between 18 and 65 years old who received the Ad26.COV2.S COVID-19 vaccine or a placebo. The CDR3 runs from the conserved cysteine through the conserved F or W. D genes are given only for firm matches. Clone size is shown for a subset of rows, as once, few, many or a class of expanded clone.

>TRBJ2-5|.|TRBV29-1|few
TGCAGCGTTGGGTTCGGTGGCGAGACCCAGTACTTC
CSVGFGGETQYF
>TRBJ1-5|.|TRBV3-1/TRBV3-2|.
TGTGCCAGCAGCCAAGATTGGGGTTCCGATCAGCCCCAGCATTTT
CASSQDWGSDQPQHF
>TRBJ2-3|TRBD1|TRBV11-3|.
TGTGCCAGCAGCTCGGACAGGGGGCACAGTACGCAGTATTTT
CASSSDRGHSTQYF
>TRBJ2-7|.|TRBV5-1|.
TGCGCCAGCAGCGACCCGCCCAACACCTACGAGCAGTACTTC
CASSDPPNTYEQYF
>TRBJ1-1|.|TRBV6-5|.
TGTGCCAGCAGCTACGACCCAGGGGTCGGGACTGAAGCTTTCTTT
CASSYDPGVGTEAFF
>TRBJ1-3|TRBD1|TRBV18|.
TGTGCCAGCTCACCGACAGGGGACGGAAACACCATATATTTT
CASSPTGDGNTIYF
>TRBJ2-7|TRBD2|TRBV7-9|.
TGTGCCAGCAGCCCCGGATGGCGGGAGGACAACGAGCAGTACTTC
CASSPGWREDNEQYF
>TRBJ2-3|.|TRBV15|.
TGTGCCACCAGCAGAGAGGGGAGGAACACAGATACGCAGTATTTT
CATSREGRNTDTQYF
>TRBJ2-2|.|TRBV7-9|.
TGTGCCAGCAGCTTAGTGAGAGGCCCGAACACCGGGGAGCTGTTTTTT
CASSLVRGPNTGELFF
>TRBJ1-2|.|TRBV4-1|.
TGCGCCAGCAGCCAAGCCGGGGGAGGCGGCTACACCTTC
CASSQAGGGGYTF
>TRBJ2-2|.|TRBV27|.
TGTGCCAGCAGTTTCCAAGGGGGTAGCGGGCTGTCAGTGGGGGAGCTGTTTTTT
CASSFQGGSGLSVGELFF
>TRBJ2-3|.|TRBV11-2|.
TGTGCCAGCAGCTCGACCTTCACAGATACGCAGTATTTT
CASSSTFTDTQYF
>TRBJ2-3|TRBD1|TRBV9|.
TGTGCCAGCAGCTTTGATTCTACGGGACAGGTAACAGATACGCAGTATTTT
CASSFDSTGQVTDTQYF
>TRBJ2-1|.|TRBV10-3|.
TGTGCCATCAGTGTTGGGCGGGCCCTCTCCTACAATGAGCAGTTCTTC
CAISVGRALSYNEQFF
>TRBJ2-2|.|TRBV4-3|.
TGCGCCAGCAGCGGTCTTAACACCGGGGAGCTGTTTTTT
CASSGLNTGELFF
>TRBJ2-2|TRBD1|TRBV19|once
TGTGCCAGTAGTGACAGGGGTACCGGGGAGCTGTTTTTT
CASSDRGTGELFF
>TRBJ2-5|TRBD2|TRBV5-8|once
TGTGCCAGCAGCTTTGGGACTAGCGGGAGTATCCAGGAGACCCAGTACTTC
CASSFGTSGSIQETQYF
>TRBJ2-3|TRBD1|TRBV9|once
TGTGCCAGCAGCGTACAGGGACAGGGGGCGACAGATACGCAGTATTTT
CASSVQGQGATDTQYF
>TRBJ1-1|TRBD1|TRBV28|.
TGTGCCTCGGTACAGGGGAAGAACACTGAAGCTTTCTTT
CASVQGKNTEAFF
>TRBJ2-7|.|TRBV28|.
TGTGCCAGCAGTTTAGAAATATTGAACGAGCAGTACTTC
CASSLEILNEQYF
>TRBJ1-2|.|TRBV20-1|.
TGCAGTGCTAGAACAAGCTATGGCTACACCTTC
CSARTSYGYTF
>TRBJ2-5|.|TRBV18|.
TGTGCCAGCTCACCAGTTAATCAAGAGACCCAGTACTTC
CASSPVNQETQYF
>TRBJ1-1|TRBD1|TRBV5-1|.
TGCGCCAGCAGCTTGAAAGGGGGCTGGGGGGACACTGAAGCTTTCTTT
CASSLKGGWGDTEAFF
>TRBJ2-1|.|TRBV6-2/TRBV6-3|.
TGTGCCAGCAGTTATGGGGGGCGGGTGGAGTTCTTC
CASSYGGRVEFF
>TRBJ2-7|TRBD2|TRBV10-3|.
TGTGCCATCAATAAGGGACTAGACTCCGAGCAGTACTTC
CAINKGLDSEQYF
>TRBJ2-3|.|TRBV6-2/TRBV6-3|.
TGTGCCAGCAGCCTCGATTGGGCAGGGGGCACAGATACGCAGTATTTT
CASSLDWAGGTDTQYF
>TRBJ2-2|.|TRBV18|.
TGTGCCAGCTCACCACGGACAGCGAACACCGGGGAGCTGTTTTTT
CASSPRTANTGELFF
>TRBJ2-6|.|TRBV6-2/TRBV6-3|.
TGTGCCAGCAGTTCGTCGGTCTCTGGGGCCAACGTCCTGACTTTC
CASSSSVSGANVLTF
>TRBJ1-5|.|TRBV27|.
TGTGCCAGCAGCCTAGGGCGGGGGAGCAATCAGCCCCAGCATTTT
CASSLGRGSNQPQHF
>TRBJ2-2|.|TRBV9|.
TGTGCCAGCAGCGTACACACGAACACCGGGGAGCTGTTTTTT
CASSVHTNTGELFF
>TRBJ2-1|.|TRBV27|.
TGTGCCAGCAGTTTTGGAGAACACAATGAGCAGTTCTTC
CASSFGEHNEQFF
>TRBJ2-5|.|TRBV2|.
TGTGCCAGCAATCCGGGTCAGAAAGAGACCCAGTACTTC
CASNPGQKETQYF
>TRBJ2-7|TRBD1|TRBV5-4|.
TGTGCCAGCAGCTCCGACAGGGGCGACGAGCAGTACTTC
CASSSDRGDEQYF
>TRBJ2-2|.|TRBV2|once
TGTGCCAGCAGTGACAGGGAAGGGGAGCTGTTTTTT
CASSDREGELFF
>TRBJ2-3|.|TRBV24-1|.
TGTGCCACCAGTGATTTGCGGGGATCGGGCGATACGCAGTATTTT
CATSDLRGSGDTQYF
>TRBJ1-1|.|TRBV19|.
TGTGCCAGTAGTATAGTCTCGCGGGGGGTCACTGAAGCTTTCTTT
CASSIVSRGVTEAFF
>TRBJ2-3|TRBD2|TRBV5-8|.
TGTGCCAGCAGCTTGGGGACTAGCAGCTTCACGCAGTATTTT
CASSLGTSSFTQYF
>TRBJ2-7|.|TRBV18|few
TGTGCCAGCTCACCCTCTTGGGGTGCGGCACAGGAGCAGTACTTC
CASSPSWGAAQEQYF
>TRBJ1-4|.|TRBV6-5|.
TGTGCCAGCAGGGCTTGGGGGAGGGATGAAAAACTGTTTTTT
CASRAWGRDEKLFF
>TRBJ2-2|.|TRBV7-6|once
TGTGCCAGCAGCTTATTACGGGAGAACACCGGGGAGCTGTTTTTT
CASSLLRENTGELFF
>TRBJ2-1|TRBD2|TRBV5-6|.
TGTGCCAGCAGCTCCCCCTTGGATCTAGCGGCTTCCTACAATGAGCAGTTCTTC
CASSSPLDLAASYNEQFF
>TRBJ2-1|.|TRBV5-1|.
TGCGCCAGCAGCTCACAGGGTCGAGTCACCTACAATGAGCAGTTCTTC
CASSSQGRVTYNEQFF
>TRBJ2-1|.|TRBV28|.
TGTGCCAGCAGTTTATATTCTAGCATCGATGAGCAGTTCTTC
CASSLYSSIDEQFF
>TRBJ1-2|.|TRBV7-2|.
TGTGCCAGCAGCCGTGGTCTTGGCTACACCTTC
CASSRGLGYTF
>TRBJ2-7|.|TRBV7-9|.
TGTGCCAGCAGCCCGTCCGGGCCAAGCTCCTACGAGCAGTACTTC
CASSPSGPSSYEQYF
>TRBJ1-4|.|TRBV7-8|.
TGTGCCAGCAGCTTTCGGCAGAATGAAAAACTGTTTTTT
CASSFRQNEKLFF
>TRBJ2-2|TRBD2|TRBV4-1|once
TGCGCCAGCAGCCAAGTTCTAGCGGGAGGGCCCGGGGAGCTGTTTTTT
CASSQVLAGGPGELFF
>TRBJ1-4|TRBD1|TRBV6-2/TRBV6-3|.
TGTGCCAGCAGTTACCAGGGACAGCAAAATGAAAAACTGTTTTTT
CASSYQGQQNEKLFF
>TRBJ1-1|.|TRBV12-1|few
TGTGCCAGCCGCGCTCCCACGGGTTGGAACACTGAAGCTTTCTTT
CASRAPTGWNTEAFF
>TRBJ2-7|TRBD2|TRBV2|.
TGTGCCAGCACCAAAGGGACTAGCGGATTTTACGAGCAGTACTTC
CASTKGTSGFYEQYF
>TRBJ2-7|.|TRBV15|.
TGTGCCACCAGCAGAGATGGTGGGGTGGGCGAGCAGTACTTC
CATSRDGGVGEQYF
>TRBJ1-4|.|TRBV4-2|.
TGTGCCAGCAGCCAAGGGGCCAACCCGGGCTGGGATGAAAAACTGTTTTTT
CASSQGANPGWDEKLFF
>TRBJ2-2|TRBD1|TRBV7-3|.
TGTGCCAGCAGCACGCGGACAGGGGCCGGGGAGCTGTTTTTT
CASSTRTGAGELFF
>TRBJ2-3|TRBD1|TRBV4-3|.
TGCGCCAGCAGCCTAGTGGACAGGGCGGCAGATACGCAGTATTTT
CASSLVDRAADTQYF
>TRBJ1-4|.|TRBV4-1|once
TGCGCCAGCAGCAGGGGAGACGGGACACCTAATGAAAAACTGTTTTTT
CASSRGDGTPNEKLFF
>TRBJ2-5|.|TRBV18|.
TGTGCCAGCTCACCTGGTCAAGAGACCCAGTACTTC
CASSPGQETQYF
>TRBJ1-4|.|TRBV7-8|.
TGTGCCAGCAGCTTAAAATTAGGGCAGGGAGTAGCAAAACTGTTTTTT
CASSLKLGQGVAKLFF